A selection of T cell receptor beta chains follows, all from one sample in a study of identical twins. TCRdb called the 5' RACE reads again in MiXCR, with one record for every CDR3 protein. The sample yields around 690,000 distinct CDR3 sequences, around 20% seen once. These data also formed part of another study, on T cells expressing NK-cell markers.

Material: PBMCs. These receptors were collected from a woman between 18 and 29 years old in good health. Each CDR3 is given with its conserved first and last residue. The D gene is left open where the match is weak. Clone size is shown for a subset of rows, as once, few, many or a class of expanded clone.

>TRBV9|many|TRBJ1-4|.
TGTGCCAGCAGCGTAGGGCAGTATAATGAAAAACTGTTTTTT
CASSVGQYNEKLFF
>TRBV7-2|few|TRBJ1-4|TRBD1
TGTGCCAGCAGCCTGGGACAGGGCACGAAACTGTTTTTT
CASSLGQGTKLFF
>TRBV6-5|few|TRBJ2-3|TRBD2
TGTGCCAGCAGTTCACTAGCGGGGTACACAGATACGCAGTATTTT
CASSSLAGYTDTQYF
>TRBV5-5|few|TRBJ1-1|.
TGTGCCAGCACCCGGGGGTCGAACACTGAAGCTTTCTTT
CASTRGSNTEAFF
>TRBV27|few|TRBJ2-1|.
TGTGCCAGCTCTGCGGGGGCCTCCTACAATGAGCAGTTCTTC
CASSAGASYNEQFF
>TRBV10-3|few|TRBJ1-6|.
TGTGCCATCAGTGGAGAAGGATATAATTCACCCCTCCACTTT
CAISGEGYNSPLHF
>TRBV10-3|.|TRBJ2-1|.
TGTGCCATCAGTGCGTACAATGAGCAGTTCTTC
CAISAYNEQFF
>TRBV12-3/TRBV12-4|.|TRBJ2-4|TRBD2
TGTGCCAGCAGCCCCGGGGGGGGGAAAAACATTCAGTACTTC
CASSPGGGKNIQYF
>TRBV7-6|few|TRBJ2-1|.
TGTGCCAGCAGCTTGGGACTGATCAATGAGCAGTTCTTC
CASSLGLINEQFF
>TRBV20-1|many|TRBJ1-2|TRBD1
TGCAGTGTCGGGACAGGGGGCAACTATGGCTACACCTTC
CSVGTGGNYGYTF
>TRBV20-1|.|TRBJ1-2|.
TGCAGTGCTCCTACAACGGAGCTGGTCGGCTACACCTTC
CSAPTTELVGYTF
>TRBV15|few|TRBJ2-7|TRBD2
TGTGCCACCAGCAGAGCGGGAGGCCTCTACGAGCAGTACTTC
CATSRAGGLYEQYF
>TRBV20-1|.|TRBJ1-1|TRBD1
TGCAGTGCTAGAGATCCCAGGGGGGCTGAAGCTTTCTTT
CSARDPRGAEAFF
>TRBV5-1|.|TRBJ2-3|.
TGCGCCAGCAGCCCTAACACCGACGCCTCGCAGTATTTT
CASSPNTDASQYF
>TRBV12-5|few|TRBJ2-4|.
TGTGCTAGTGGTAGTACGTTAGGGGGTACGGACATTCAGTACTTC
CASGSTLGGTDIQYF
>TRBV9|.|TRBJ2-1|TRBD2
TGTGCCAGCAGCGCCACCCCGGCGGGAGGGCGTAGCGAGCAGTTCTTC
CASSATPAGGRSEQFF
>TRBV10-3|.|TRBJ1-2|.
TGTGCCATCACCACATACGGGACGCGCATAGGCCCAACAAGCGGCTACACCTTC
CAITTYGTRIGPTSGYTF
>TRBV7-3|once|TRBJ2-3|TRBD2
TGTGCCAGCAGCCCCGGGACTAGCCCCCCAGATACGCAGTATTTT
CASSPGTSPPDTQYF